This T cell receptor beta chain is drawn from a study of blood T cell repertoires in COVID-19. Study information: Acute and convalescent COVID-19 samples came from the United States, Italy and Spain.

CDR3 length: 13 amino acids. Germline V gene lookup returns CDR1 SQVTM and CDR2 ANQGSEA. V shed 6 bases, J shed 7 bases, and the junction held 9 bases outside the gene matches. Sequencing used immunoSEQ multiplex PCR; TCRdb keeps in-frame clones, though not all of them. The sample shows roughly 100,000 clones, 75% to 85% of them seen only once. The TCR sequence derives from a man at least 80 years old with COVID-19, enrolled during active disease. J is TRBJ1-2 and V is TRBV29-1, with TRBD1 matching 9 bases. The sequenced material came from peripheral blood. The CDR3 DNA follows: TGCAGCGTACTACAGGGGGCGCAGGGTGGCTACACCTTC. It specifies CSVLQGAQGGYTF. Variable domain in full (rest from reference TRBV29-1 and TRBJ1-2): SAVISQKPSRDICQRGTSLTIQCQVDSQVTMMFWYRQQPGQSLTLIATANQGSEATYESGFVIDKFPISRPNLTFSTLTVSNMSPEDSSIYLCSVLQGAQGGYTFGSGTRLTVV.